This T cell receptor (beta chain) was documented in a study of cytomegalovirus exposure and HLA in healthy donors. For the study at large: The 95 to 150 validation repertoires used the same platform as the approximately 670 first-cohort repertoires, a later analysis reported. Regarding the study as a whole: The listing of roughly 160 TCR beta chains classed them as cytomegalovirus-associated. The dataset shows that most TCR sequences were rare, while some public TCRs occurred in many donors. The classifier reportedly diagnosed cytomegalovirus status with high specificity and sensitivity.

Sequencing used immunoSEQ multiplex PCR; TCRdb keeps in-frame clones, though not all of them. The repertoire has fewer than 350,000 clones, roughly 88% of them found once; the top ten carry approximately 0.94%. About this clone itself: The antigen is unknown.

The CDR3 contains 15 residues. Germline V lookup: CDR1 MNHEY, CDR2 SMNVEV (reference sequence). The J segment lost 7 bases and the V segment lost 2 bases, leaving 11 bases of the junction unmatched. This receptor was identified in a young woman in good health and CMV-seronegative. This sequence joins TRBV27 and TRBJ2-7, with 7 bases lining up with TRBD2. Sequenced material: PBMCs. The CDR3 DNA reads TGTGCCAGCAGTTTAAGCCCGGGGGGTTCGGGGGAGCAGTACTTC. Translation: CASSLSPGGSGEQYF.